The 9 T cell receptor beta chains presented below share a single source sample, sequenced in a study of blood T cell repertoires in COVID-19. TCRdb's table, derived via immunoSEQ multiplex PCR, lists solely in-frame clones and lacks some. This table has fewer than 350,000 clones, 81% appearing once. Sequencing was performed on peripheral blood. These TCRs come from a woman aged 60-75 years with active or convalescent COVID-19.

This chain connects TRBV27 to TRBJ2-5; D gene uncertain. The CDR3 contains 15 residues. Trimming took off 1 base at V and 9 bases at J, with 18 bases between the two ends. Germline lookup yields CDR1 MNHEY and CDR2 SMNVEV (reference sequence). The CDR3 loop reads CASSLYNRRDGSQYF. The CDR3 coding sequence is TGTGCCAGCAGTTTATACAACAGACGAGATGGGTCCCAGTACTTC.

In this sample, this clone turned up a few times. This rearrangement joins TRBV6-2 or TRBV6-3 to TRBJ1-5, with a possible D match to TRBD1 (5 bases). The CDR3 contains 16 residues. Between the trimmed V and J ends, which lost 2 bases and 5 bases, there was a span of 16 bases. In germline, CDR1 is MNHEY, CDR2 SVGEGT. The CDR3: CASSYVEGGAHQPQHF. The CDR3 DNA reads TGTGCCAGCAGTTACGTTGAGGGCGGGGCCCATCAGCCCCAGCATTTT.

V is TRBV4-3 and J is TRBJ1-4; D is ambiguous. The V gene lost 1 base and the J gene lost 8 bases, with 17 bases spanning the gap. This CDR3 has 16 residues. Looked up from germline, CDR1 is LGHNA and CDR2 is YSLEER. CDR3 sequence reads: CASSQGLGGHREKLFF. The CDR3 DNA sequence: TGCGCCAGCAGCCAAGGACTGGGCGGGCATCGAGAAAAACTGTTTTTT.

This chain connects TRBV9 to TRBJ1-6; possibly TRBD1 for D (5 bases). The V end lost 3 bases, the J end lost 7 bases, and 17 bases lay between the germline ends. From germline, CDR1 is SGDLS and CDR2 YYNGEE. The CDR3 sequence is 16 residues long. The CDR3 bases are TGTGCCAGCAGCGCAACCCAAGGGGCAGGAAATTCACCCCTCCACTTT. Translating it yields CASSATQGAGNSPLHF.

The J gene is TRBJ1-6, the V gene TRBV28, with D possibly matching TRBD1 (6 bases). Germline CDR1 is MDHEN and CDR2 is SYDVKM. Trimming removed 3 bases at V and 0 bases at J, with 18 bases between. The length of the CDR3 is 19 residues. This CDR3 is CASSFRDILQSSYNSPLHF. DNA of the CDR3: TGTGCCAGCAGTTTCAGGGACATATTACAAAGCTCCTATAATTCACCCCTCCACTTT.

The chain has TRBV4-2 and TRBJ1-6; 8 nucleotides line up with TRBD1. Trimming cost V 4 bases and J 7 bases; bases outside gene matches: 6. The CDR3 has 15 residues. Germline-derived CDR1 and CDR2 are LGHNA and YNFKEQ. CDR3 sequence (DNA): TGTGCCAGCAGCCGAGGACAGGGAGGAAATTCACCCCTCCACTTT. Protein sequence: CASSRGQGGNSPLHF.

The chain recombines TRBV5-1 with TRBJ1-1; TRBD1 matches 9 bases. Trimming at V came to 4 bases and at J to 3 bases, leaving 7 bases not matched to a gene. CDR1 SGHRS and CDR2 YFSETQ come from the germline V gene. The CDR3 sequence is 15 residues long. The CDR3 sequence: CASSGNRGPDTEAFF. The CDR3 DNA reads TGCGCCAGCAGCGGCAACAGGGGGCCGGACACTGAAGCTTTCTTT.

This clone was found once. CDR3 sequence: CASSLSRQGALNEQFF. The CDR3 DNA is TGTGCCAGCAGCCTATCCAGGCAGGGGGCCCTCAATGAGCAGTTCTTC. The chain is built from TRBV27 and TRBJ2-1, with 8 bases fitting TRBD1. The CDR3 is 16 residues long. Germline loops: CDR1 MNHEY, CDR2 SMNVEV (reference sequence). With 6 bases clipped from V and 6 bases from J, the junction kept 13 bases outside the gene matches.

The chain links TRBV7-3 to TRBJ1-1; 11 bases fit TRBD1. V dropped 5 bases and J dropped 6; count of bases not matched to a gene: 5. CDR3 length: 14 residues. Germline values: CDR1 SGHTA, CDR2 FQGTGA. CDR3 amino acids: CASSPRDRGSEAFF. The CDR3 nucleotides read TGTGCCAGCAGCCCCCGGGACAGGGGGTCTGAAGCTTTCTTT.